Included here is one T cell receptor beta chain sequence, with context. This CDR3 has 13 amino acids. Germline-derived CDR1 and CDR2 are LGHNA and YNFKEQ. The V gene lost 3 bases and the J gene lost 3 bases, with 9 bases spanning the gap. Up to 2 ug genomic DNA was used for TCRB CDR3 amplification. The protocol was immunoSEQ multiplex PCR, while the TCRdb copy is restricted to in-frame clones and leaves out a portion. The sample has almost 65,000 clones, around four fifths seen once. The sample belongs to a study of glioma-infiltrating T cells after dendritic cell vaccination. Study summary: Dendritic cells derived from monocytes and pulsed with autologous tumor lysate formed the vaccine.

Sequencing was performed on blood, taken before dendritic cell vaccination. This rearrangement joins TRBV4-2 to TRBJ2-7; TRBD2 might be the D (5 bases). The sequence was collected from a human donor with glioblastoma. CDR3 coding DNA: TGTGCCAGCAGCCAGAGAGAGGGCTACGAGCAGTACTTC. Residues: CASSQREGYEQYF.